The rows below give T cell receptor beta chains drawn from one sample of a study of CD8 T cells in ankylosing spondylitis. One entry per CDR3 protein results from TCRdb running MiXCR on the 5' RACE reads. The sample lists around 490,000 distinct CDR3 sequences, approximately 5.3% seen once, with roughly 3.3% in the top ten. The specimen was blood, either unsorted or a sorted T cell fraction (not recorded which). The source of these receptors is a male donor with ankylosing spondylitis. The CDR3 runs from the conserved cysteine through the conserved F or W. A D gene is named only where the DNA matches it firmly. The size field is filled for only some rows; it gives once, few, many or a size class.

>TRBV3-1|NA|TRBD1|TRBJ2-7
CASSQGQGISEQYF
TGTGCCAGCAGCCAGGGACAGGGAATCTCCGAGCAGTACTTC
>TRBV7-2|many|NA|TRBJ2-6
CASSLSVRSSGANVLTF
TGTGCCAGCAGCTTATCGGTACGGAGCTCTGGGGCCAACGTCCTGACTTTC
>TRBV7-2|few|NA|TRBJ2-5
CASSLFGGKQETQYF
TGTGCCAGCAGCTTATTCGGCGGGAAGCAAGAGACCCAGTACTTC
>TRBV7-9|NA|NA|TRBJ2-5
CASSLAVRMAGETQYF
TGTGCCAGCAGCTTGGCCGTCCGGATGGCGGGAGAGACCCAGTACTTC
>TRBV4-1|many|NA|TRBJ2-1
CASSQVDLIDYNEQFF
TGCGCCAGCAGCCAAGTCGACCTTATTGACTACAATGAGCAGTTCTTC
>TRBV5-5|many|NA|TRBJ1-5
CASSLEWSSSPQHF
TGTGCCAGCAGCTTGGAGTGGAGTTCGTCCCCCCAGCATTTT
>TRBV20-1|many|NA|TRBJ2-3
CSAHPRIDTQYF
TGCAGTGCGCATCCGAGGATAGATACGCAGTATTTT
>TRBV20-1|many|NA|TRBJ1-4
CSARDWRQGREKLFF
TGCAGTGCTAGAGATTGGCGGCAGGGGAGGGAAAAACTGTTTTTT
>TRBV6-2/TRBV6-3|many|TRBD2|TRBJ2-5
CASSYRPSGLQETQYF
TGTGCCAGCAGTTACCGACCTAGCGGGTTACAAGAGACCCAGTACTTC
>TRBV4-1|many|NA|TRBJ1-2
CASSHPGMSAFGYTF
TGCGCCAGCAGCCACCCCGGGATGTCTGCCTTCGGCTACACCTTC
>TRBV7-3|many|TRBD2|TRBJ2-5
CASSYLAGAQETQYF
TGTGCCAGCAGCTACCTAGCGGGGGCACAAGAGACCCAGTACTTC
>TRBV7-3|many|NA|TRBJ1-6
CASSFTGRNSPLHF
TGTGCCAGCAGCTTTACAGGGAGGAATTCACCCCTCCACTTT
>TRBV5-5|NA|NA|TRBJ2-1
CASSSGFGEFF
TGTGCCAGCAGTTCAGGGTTCGGTGAGTTCTTC
>TRBV7-2|many|TRBD1|TRBJ1-1
CASSLVGTGVVNTEAFF
TGTGCCAGCAGCTTAGTCGGGACAGGGGTTGTGAACACTGAAGCTTTCTTT
>TRBV5-6|many|NA|TRBJ1-2
CASSLPDRRNYGYTF
TGTGCCAGCAGCTTACCGGACAGACGTAACTATGGCTACACCTTC
>TRBV4-3|many|TRBD2|TRBJ2-1
CASSHVLASGTYNEQFF
TGCGCCAGCAGCCACGTTCTGGCTAGCGGGACCTACAATGAGCAGTTCTTC
>TRBV29-1|many|NA|TRBJ1-1
CSHLGSSTEAFF
TGCAGCCACTTGGGGTCGAGCACTGAAGCTTTCTTT
>TRBV29-1|many|NA|TRBJ2-3
CSVGQGDRTDTQYF
TGCAGCGTTGGGCAGGGAGACCGCACAGATACGCAGTATTTT
>TRBV5-1|many|NA|TRBJ2-5
CASKGRDNQETQYF
TGCGCCAGCAAAGGGCGGGACAACCAAGAGACCCAGTACTTC
>TRBV6-1|many|NA|TRBJ1-4
CASSVMENEKLFF
TGTGCCAGCAGTGTTATGGAAAATGAAAAACTGTTTTTT
>TRBV13|many|NA|TRBJ1-1
CASSLPSNTEAFF
TGTGCCAGCAGCTTGCCCAGTAACACTGAAGCTTTCTTT
>TRBV7-8|many|NA|TRBJ2-5
CASSLNHGPGLDILETQYF
TGTGCCAGCAGCTTGAATCATGGGCCGGGACTCGACATCTTGGAGACCCAGTACTTC
>TRBV29-1|NA|NA|TRBJ2-7
CSVDASDSYEQYF
TGCAGCGTTGATGCGAGTGACTCCTACGAGCAGTACTTC
>TRBV6-2/TRBV6-3|NA|TRBD2|TRBJ2-1
CASSSPSGRIDEQFF
TGTGCCAGCAGTTCTCCTAGCGGGAGAATCGATGAGCAGTTCTTC
>TRBV7-9|many|NA|TRBJ1-4
CASSSNEGATNEKLFF
TGTGCCAGCAGCTCCAACGAGGGTGCAACTAATGAAAAACTGTTTTTT
>TRBV20-1|many|NA|TRBJ1-1
CSARAGVWATEAFF
TGCAGTGCTAGAGCGGGGGTTTGGGCCACTGAAGCTTTCTTT
>TRBV2|NA|TRBD2|TRBJ2-3
CASSELRGGADTQYF
TGTGCCAGCAGTGAGCTGCGGGGGGGAGCAGATACGCAGTATTTT
>TRBV6-5|many|NA|TRBJ2-5
CASSYTAGDLETQYF
TGTGCCAGCAGTTATACGGCAGGGGATTTGGAGACCCAGTACTTC
>TRBV20-1|few|NA|TRBJ1-5
CSARSRDRPNRGPQHF
TGCAGTGCTAGATCCCGGGACCGACCAAACAGAGGACCCCAGCATTTT
>TRBV7-8|many|NA|TRBJ1-5
CASSSGQSMYQPQHF
TGTGCCAGCAGCTCAGGACAGTCCATGTATCAGCCCCAGCATTTT
>TRBV5-6|many|NA|TRBJ1-4
CASHPHGYEKLFF
TGTGCCAGCCATCCGCACGGTTACGAAAAACTGTTTTTT
>TRBV7-2|many|NA|TRBJ1-1
CASSQGRGLNTEAFF
TGTGCCAGCAGCCAGGGGCGGGGGCTAAACACTGAAGCTTTCTTT
>TRBV28|few|TRBD1|TRBJ1-4
CASSFWAGGWKKTNEKLFF
TGTGCCAGCAGTTTTTGGGCAGGGGGCTGGAAGAAAACTAATGAAAAACTGTTTTTT
>TRBV7-9|many|TRBD1|TRBJ2-1
CASSLRTGTYNEQFF
TGTGCCAGCAGCTTAAGGACAGGGACCTACAATGAGCAGTTCTTC
>TRBV6-2/TRBV6-3|many|NA|TRBJ2-1
CASSPPAGREQFF
TGTGCCAGCAGCCCCCCCGCTGGGAGGGAGCAGTTCTTC
>TRBV4-3|many|TRBD2|TRBJ2-3
CASSRDSGRGGVTQYF
TGCGCCAGCAGCCGGGATAGCGGGAGGGGAGGCGTTACGCAGTATTTT
>TRBV4-2|many|TRBD1|TRBJ1-5
CASSQWVGTGGEQPQHF
TGTGCCAGCAGCCAGTGGGTCGGGACAGGGGGCGAACAGCCCCAGCATTTT
>TRBV12-3/TRBV12-4|few|TRBD1|TRBJ2-7
CASSFRDREFQQYF
TGTGCCAGCAGTTTCCGGGACAGGGAGTTTCAGCAGTACTTC
>TRBV4-2|NA|NA|TRBJ2-3
CASSPIEFSNTDTQYF
TGTGCCAGCAGCCCCATAGAATTCTCCAACACAGATACGCAGTATTTT
>TRBV29-1|many|TRBD1|TRBJ2-7
CSVDPQQGRQYF
TGCAGCGTTGACCCGCAACAGGGGCGGCAGTACTTC
>TRBV10-3|NA|NA|TRBJ2-2
CAIGPTPTGELFF
TGTGCCATCGGTCCTACCCCAACCGGGGAGCTGTTTTTT
>TRBV20-1|many|NA|TRBJ1-5
CSARRGGVYQPQHF
TGCAGTGCTAGAAGGGGGGGGGTGTACCAGCCCCAGCATTTT
>TRBV20-1|many|NA|TRBJ1-1
CSARDRQFREAFF
TGCAGTGCTAGAGATAGGCAGTTTCGTGAAGCTTTCTTT
>TRBV7-8|many|NA|TRBJ2-7
CASSLGVPGTYEQYF
TGTGCCAGCAGCTTAGGGGTACCTGGGACCTACGAGCAGTACTTC
>TRBV6-2/TRBV6-3|many|TRBD2|TRBJ2-7
CASGSVRTSGYEQYF
TGTGCCAGCGGGTCCGTGAGGACTAGCGGGTACGAGCAGTACTTC
>TRBV7-8|NA|NA|TRBJ2-2
CASSLAPGSGTGELFF
TGTGCCAGCAGCTTAGCGCCCGGGAGTGGAACCGGGGAGCTGTTTTTT
>TRBV10-3|many|NA|TRBJ2-7
CAISGGPQQWYF
TGTGCCATCAGTGGAGGTCCGCAACAGTGGTACTTC
>TRBV12-3/TRBV12-4|NA|TRBD2|TRBJ2-5
CASSPGRVRETQYF
TGTGCCAGCAGCCCCGGGAGGGTCCGGGAGACCCAGTACTTC
>TRBV5-1|many|TRBD1|TRBJ1-4
CASSLEGQGHEKLFF
TGCGCCAGCAGCCTTGAGGGACAGGGGCATGAAAAACTGTTTTTT
>TRBV25-1|many|NA|TRBJ1-3
CASSEFGSSGNTIYF
TGTGCCAGCAGTGAATTCGGCAGCTCTGGAAACACCATATATTTT
>TRBV24-1|many|NA|TRBJ2-7
CATSDFIDRPQFDEQYF
TGTGCCACCAGTGATTTCATTGACAGGCCGCAGTTCGACGAGCAGTACTTC
>TRBV20-1|few|TRBD2|TRBJ2-1
CSASPGLGFFF
TGCAGTGCTAGTCCGGGACTAGGATTTTTCTTC
>TRBV19|NA|NA|TRBJ1-1
CASKWTLDTEAFF
TGTGCCAGCAAATGGACCCTCGATACTGAAGCTTTCTTT
>TRBV12-3/TRBV12-4|NA|NA|TRBJ2-3
CASIPPRSGIDTQYF
TGTGCCAGCATCCCGCCGAGGTCTGGAATAGATACGCAGTATTTT
>TRBV20-1|many|NA|TRBJ1-2
CSAQRRSNYGYTF
TGCAGTGCTCAGAGACGGTCGAACTATGGCTACACCTTC